What follows are 14 T cell receptor beta chains derived from one specimen sequenced in a study of shared clonotypes between healthy human individuals. Assay used: immunoSEQ multiplex PCR; TCRdb lists only in-frame clones, some missing. Counted here are about 1.1 million clones, about 80% occurring once; the ten biggest clones make up 0.5% to 0.65%. Sequencing was done on a sample of memory CD4+ T cells from PBMCs. Subset in this sample: CD45RA-negative fraction. Source of these receptors: a man aged 18-30 years in good health. Some clones in this sample may be carry-over from other donors' samples.

V is TRBV4-1 and J is TRBJ1-2; no reliable D call. The germline V gene has CDR1 MGHRA and CDR2 YSYEKL. CDR3 length equals 15 residues. V lost 1 base to trimming and J lost 1 base, with 10 bases between them. The CDR3 spells CASSQGAGGNYGYTF. Written as DNA, the CDR3 is TGCGCCAGCAGCCAAGGTGCAGGAGGTAACTATGGCTACACCTTC.

For this clone: This CDR3 fails to terminate in the conserved phenylalanine or tryptophan, so it likely reflects a read error. This chain joins TRBV10-3 and TRBJ2-7; tentatively, D is TRBD1 (6 bases). V was clipped by 5 bases and J by 5 bases, with 7 bases between them. This CDR3 is built from 11 residues. The germline CDR1 and CDR2 sequences are ENHRY and SYGVKD. The CDR3: CAISKGDEQYL. The CDR3 DNA reads TGTGCCATCAGTAAGGGGGACGAGCAGTACCTC.

As to this clone: Other nucleotide sequences in the sample specify the same CDR3. V gene TRBV7-3 combines with J gene TRBJ2-5, with D tentatively TRBD1 (5 bases). The CDR3 runs 13 residues. Trimming removed 3 bases at V and 2 bases at J, with 7 bases between. Germline values: CDR1 SGHTA, CDR2 FQGTGA. The CDR3 reads CASSLTAQETQYF. The CDR3 region has the DNA TGTGCCAGCAGCTTGACAGCTCAAGAGACCCAGTACTTC.

This rearrangement joins TRBV7-9 to TRBJ1-2; TRBD1 is a possible D gene (6 bases). Trimming took off 6 bases at V and 3 bases at J, with 11 bases between the two ends. The germline CDR1 and CDR2 sequences are SEHNR and FQNEAQ (reference sequence). The CDR3 is 13 residues long. CDR3 region: CASREGGDYGYTF. The CDR3 DNA reads TGTGCCAGCAGAGAAGGGGGTGACTATGGCTACACCTTC. The full variable domain, completed using reference TRBV7-9 and TRBJ1-2, is DTGVSQNPRHKITKRGQNVTFRCDPISEHNRLYWYRQTLGQGPEFLTYFQNEAQLEKSRLLSDRFSAERPKGSFSTLEIQRTEQGDSAMYLCASREGGDYGYTFGSGTRLTVV.

The gene calls are TRBV6-1 and TRBJ2-7; TRBD1 is a possible D gene (7 bases). The length of the CDR3 is 16 residues. Germline V gene lookup returns CDR1 MNHNS and CDR2 SASEGT. The V gene lost 2 bases and the J gene lost 2 bases, with 16 bases spanning the gap. The CDR3, as DNA: TGTGCCAGCAGTGAAACAGGGGAAATAGCGGCCTACGAGCAGTACTTC. This translates into CASSETGEIAAYEQYF.

This clone has more than one count but fewer than ten. The V call is TRBV6-5, the J call TRBJ2-7, with a tentative D call TRBD2 (5 bases). Germline lookup yields CDR1 MNHEY and CDR2 SVGAGI. This CDR3 has 14 residues. V was cut by 0 bases and J by 5 bases, with 11 bases left in between. CDR3 in DNA: TGTGCCAGCAGTTACTCTCTTACCGGGGACGAGCAGTACTTC. Its translation is CASSYSLTGDEQYF.

As to this clone: Other DNA sequences in the sample encode the same CDR3. The chain couples TRBV18 to TRBJ1-1; perhaps TRBD1 as D (5 bases). Germline V gene data show CDR1 as KGHSH and CDR2 as LQKENI. V was cut by 3 bases and J by 4 bases, with 12 bases left in between. The CDR3 sequence is 14 residues long. CDR3 bases: TGTGCCAGCTCACCTCCCCCGGGGGGCACTGAAGCTTTCTTT. Translation: CASSPPPGGTEAFF.

The genes are TRBV2 and TRBJ2-1; no clear D. Trimming left V 6 bases short and J 7 bases short, with 10 bases between. The CDR3 covers 12 residues. CDR1 is SNHLY and CDR2 is FYNNEI in the germline V gene. This chain's CDR3 is CASRERGNEQFF. The CDR3 DNA sequence: TGTGCCAGCAGGGAAAGAGGAAATGAGCAGTTCTTC.

The V gene is TRBV7-8, the J gene TRBJ1-1; TRBD1 agrees at 11 bases. Germline CDR1 and CDR2: SGHVS and FQNEAQ. This CDR3 has 16 amino acids. With 5 bases clipped from V and 1 base from J, the junction kept 6 bases outside the gene matches. The CDR3 sequence is CASSHGTGGQNTEAFF. The CDR3 DNA sequence: TGTGCCAGCAGCCACGGGACAGGGGGGCAGAACACTGAAGCTTTCTTT.

The chain is built from TRBV4-2 and TRBJ1-2; no clear D. The ends were cut back, 0 bases at V and 4 bases at J, with 9 bases in the middle. Germline V CDR1 and CDR2: LGHNA, YNFKEQ. This CDR3 contains 14 residues. CDR3 DNA: TGTGCCAGCAGCCAAGATGGGATCTTCTATGGCTACACCTTC. It yields the protein CASSQDGIFYGYTF.

This rearrangement joins TRBV7-9 to TRBJ1-1; D is unclear. Deletions cut 3 bases from V and 0 bases from J, with 11 bases between. Germline CDR1 reads SEHNR; CDR2 reads FQNEAQ (reference sequence). The CDR3 runs to 15 residues. This CDR3 is CASSLSGFMNTEAFF. The CDR3, as DNA: TGTGCCAGCAGCTTGTCGGGATTCATGAACACTGAAGCTTTCTTT.

The J gene is TRBJ2-7, the V gene TRBV27; no firm D call. V was trimmed by 6 bases and J by 6 bases, leaving 21 bases between them. CDR1 and CDR2 (germline): MNHEY, SMNVEV (reference sequence). The CDR3 is 15 amino acids. The CDR3 bases are TGTGCCAGCAGCTCATCCTATTGGATCGGTGGCGAGCAGTACTTC. This encodes CASSSSYWIGGEQYF.

The rearrangement uses TRBV28 and TRBJ1-1, with 8 positions matching TRBD1. The CDR3 sequence is 15 residues long. Germline assignment: CDR1 MDHEN and CDR2 SYDVKM. The V gene end was trimmed by 1 base and the J gene end by 5 bases; junction bases not matched to a gene: 6. The CDR3, as DNA: TGTGCCAGCAGTTTATTGGCAGGGGGCGGGACTGAAGCTTTCTTT. Residues: CASSLLAGGGTEAFF.

The chain uses TRBV30 and TRBJ2-2; TRBD2 matches 12 bases. The CDR3 loop spans 16 amino acids. V gave up 0 bases and J gave up 4 bases; unmatched junction bases: 3. CDR1 and CDR2 from the germline V gene are GTSNPN and SVGIG (reference sequence). As DNA, the CDR3 is TGTGCCTGGAGTGTCCTAGCGGGAGGGCCCACCGGGGAGCTGTTTTTT. Translated: CAWSVLAGGPTGELFF.